Listed here are 17 T cell receptor beta chains from one sample, sequenced in a study of blood T cell repertoires in COVID-19. The data were produced by immunoSEQ multiplex PCR, yet TCRdb's version contains in-frame clones alone and is incomplete. In the table there are some 290,000 clones, approximately 82% of which are singletons. The sequenced sample consisted of peripheral blood. All receptors derive from a man aged 60-69 years who had recovered from COVID-19.

The J gene is TRBJ2-7, the V gene TRBV28, with D tentatively TRBD1 (6 bases). V was pared by 10 bases and J by 2 bases, with 15 bases between. The CDR3 totals 13 residues. Germline-derived CDR1 and CDR2 are MDHEN and SYDVKM. The chain's CDR3 is CATEKDSTYEQYF. The CDR3 coding sequence is TGTGCCACCGAAAAGGACAGTACCTACGAGCAGTACTTC.

The chain employs TRBV25-1 and TRBJ1-1, with 8 bases matching TRBD1. The V gene's germline CDR1 is MGHDK and CDR2 SYGVNS. The CDR3 is made up of 13 amino acids. The J segment lost 4 bases and the V segment lost 4 bases, leaving 2 bases of the junction unmatched. CDR3 sequence reads: CASSGTGRTEAFF. The CDR3 coding sequence is TGTGCCAGCAGTGGGACAGGGCGCACTGAAGCTTTCTTT.

The chain couples TRBV19 to TRBJ2-1; 9 bases match TRBD1. This CDR3 comprises 14 residues. From germline, CDR1 is LNHDA and CDR2 SQIVND (reference sequence). Losses at the gene ends were 9 bases for V and 4 bases for J; bases not matched to a gene: 7. This CDR3 reads CASRGGQGYNEQFF. The CDR3 DNA reads TGTGCCAGCCGCGGGGGACAGGGATACAATGAGCAGTTCTTC.

This chain connects TRBV10-2 to TRBJ2-3; D possibly corresponds to TRBD2 (5 bases). Trimming shortened V by 4 bases and J by 5 bases, and 13 bases separated the two germline ends. The CDR3 totals 14 residues. Germline loops: CDR1 WSHSY, CDR2 SAAADI. The chain's CDR3 is CASSGSLGGDTQYF. In nucleotides, the CDR3 is TGCGCCAGCAGTGGGTCACTAGGCGGAGATACGCAGTATTTT.

The rearrangement uses TRBV7-3 and TRBJ2-3, with TRBD2 as a possible D gene (6 bases). The CDR3 is 16 residues long. V lost 5 bases to trimming and J lost 6 bases, with 21 bases between them. Germline V gene data show CDR1 as SGHTA and CDR2 as FQGTGA. CDR3: CASSLNAPGLTDTQYF. The CDR3 DNA reads as TGTGCCAGCAGCCTCAATGCCCCGGGACTGACCGATACGCAGTATTTT.

This clone occurred once. This chain connects TRBV2 to TRBJ1-5, with D unresolved. The germline V gene has CDR1 SNHLY and CDR2 FYNNEI. V lost 2 bases and J 4 bases, leaving 12 bases between the germline ends. The CDR3 totals 15 residues. The CDR3 region has the DNA TGTGCCAGCAGTGAACCGGGGAGCCCTAATCAGCCCCAGCATTTT. This gives the protein CASSEPGSPNQPQHF.

The V gene is TRBV3-1 (or the pseudogene TRBV3-2), the J gene TRBJ2-7, with TRBD2 matching 7 bases. CDR1 LGHDT and CDR2 YNNKEL come from the germline V gene (reference sequence). This CDR3 is built from 17 residues. V was pared by 1 base and J by 5 bases, with 14 bases of the junction left unmatched. CDR3: CASSQVAGVSGIDEQYF. In DNA form, the CDR3 reads TGTGCCAGCAGCCAAGTGGCGGGGGTAAGCGGGATCGACGAGCAGTACTTC.

CDR3 protein: CASAQTLTGGAHF. CDR3 nucleotide sequence: TGTGCCAGCGCACAAACTTTGACAGGGGGTGCCCACTTT. The chain joins TRBV28 to TRBJ1-6; 9 positions match TRBD1. V lost 8 bases, J lost 18 bases, and 14 bases stayed unmatched. CDR3 size: 13 residues. Germline loops: CDR1 MDHEN, CDR2 SYDVKM.

The chain has TRBV5-1 and TRBJ1-1; tentative D call: TRBD1 (5 bases). Germline V CDR1 and CDR2: SGHRS, YFSETQ. CDR3 length: 18 residues. The ends were cut back, 0 bases at V and 1 base at J, with 19 bases in the middle. In DNA form, the CDR3 reads TGCGCCAGCAGCTTGGACGAACTGAAGGGGTCCTCGAACACTGAAGCTTTCTTT. As protein: CASSLDELKGSSNTEAFF.

This clone is a singleton in its sample. V gene TRBV10-3 combines with J gene TRBJ2-7, with D maybe TRBD2 (6 bases). In germline, CDR1 is ENHRY, CDR2 SYGVKD. The CDR3 is made up of 14 amino acids. V shed 3 bases and J shed 5 bases, with 14 bases lying between them. CDR3 DNA sequence: TGTGCCATCAGTGACTACGGGGGAGTCAACGAGCAGTACTTC. It translates to CAISDYGGVNEQYF.

The J gene is TRBJ2-1, the V gene TRBV18; the D is unclear. This CDR3 is 13 amino acids long. Germline V lookup: CDR1 KGHSH, CDR2 LQKENI. V lost 2 bases and J 10 bases, leaving 12 bases between the germline ends. As DNA, the CDR3 is TGTGCCAGCTCACCAACTGTACCCGGGGAGCAGTTCTTC. It is translated as CASSPTVPGEQFF.

J is TRBJ2-5 and V is TRBV4-2, with 12 bases lining up with TRBD2. Per germline, CDR1 LGHNA and CDR2 YNFKEQ. Trimming took 0 bases from V and 5 from J; bases not matched to a gene: 13. This CDR3 contains 19 residues. The CDR3, as DNA: TGTGCCAGCAGCCAAGATTGGCTAGCGGGAGGGCCCATGAGGGAGACCCAGTACTTC. This translates into CASSQDWLAGGPMRETQYF.

This chain links TRBV5-4 with TRBJ2-3; tentatively, D is TRBD2 (6 bases). This CDR3 is built from 15 residues. V lost 0 bases and J lost 2, with 10 bases in between. The germline CDR1 and CDR2 sequences are SGHNT and YYREEE (reference sequence). As DNA, the CDR3 is TGTGCCAGCAGCTTGGGTAGCGGTTACACAGATACGCAGTATTTT. Translation: CASSLGSGYTDTQYF.

The chain couples TRBV5-4 to TRBJ2-1; 14 bases line up with TRBD2. Unmatched junction bases numbered 5, after V lost 3 bases and J lost 9 bases. CDR3 length equals 15 residues. Germline CDR1 reads SGHNT; CDR2 reads YYREEE (reference sequence). The CDR3 region is CASSSRTSGGPEQFF. CDR3 nucleotide sequence: TGTGCCAGCAGCTCCCGGACTAGCGGGGGGCCTGAGCAGTTCTTC.

The V gene is TRBV28, the J gene TRBJ1-1; tentatively, D is TRBD1 (5 bases). V shed 5 bases and J shed 4 bases, with 17 bases lying between them. The CDR3 sequence is 15 residues long. In germline, CDR1 is MDHEN, CDR2 SYDVKM. CDR3 in DNA: TGTGCCAGCAGTACCAGGGTCTCAAGGAGCACTGAAGCTTTCTTT. It encodes CASSTRVSRSTEAFF.

V usage is TRBV18 and J usage is TRBJ1-1, with unresolved D. Per the germline V gene, CDR1 is KGHSH and CDR2 is LQKENI. CDR3 length equals 13 residues. Trimming shortened V by 3 bases and J by 3 bases, and 8 bases separated the two germline ends. CDR3 sequence: CASSPRTDTEAFF. CDR3 bases: TGTGCCAGCTCACCGAGAACGGACACTGAAGCTTTCTTT.

The chain employs TRBV20-1 and TRBJ2-3; perhaps TRBD2 as D (6 bases). CDR1 is DFQATT, CDR2 SNEGSKA, per germline (reference sequence). With 7 bases removed from V and 6 bases from J, the gap between germline ends came to 11 bases. The CDR3 runs to 11 residues. The CDR3 sequence is CSELRGDTQYF. In DNA, the CDR3 is TGCAGTGAACTCCGGGGGGATACGCAGTATTTT.